This is a list of T cell receptor beta chains from one sample in a study of blood T cells in healthy people across ages. TCRdb reprocessed the 5' RACE reads with MiXCR, giving one entry per CDR3 protein. The sample has about 680,000 distinct CDR3 sequences; approximately 49% are singletons. The source material was blood. These TCRs come from a woman aged 55-69 years in good health. The CDR3 runs from the conserved cysteine through the conserved F or W. D genes are given only for firm matches. Size is stated for part of the rows, as once, few or many counts, or as a class when the clone is expanded.

d_gene,abundance,j_gene,v_gene,CDR3aa,CDR3nt
-,-,TRBJ2-5,TRBV7-2,CASSQRRVGETQYF,TGTGCCAGCAGCCAAAGGAGGGTCGGGGAGACCCAGTACTTC
TRBD1,-,TRBJ1-6,TRBV4-3,CASSQTGVGSPLHF,TGCGCCAGCAGCCAAACAGGGGTAGGTTCACCCCTCCACTTT
-,-,TRBJ2-7,TRBV7-8,CASSLESGAFYEQYF,TGTGCCAGCAGCTTAGAGTCCGGAGCATTCTACGAGCAGTACTTC
-,-,TRBJ1-6,TRBV27,CASSLIYNSPLHF,TGTGCCAGCAGTTTAATATATAATTCACCCCTCCACTTT
-,many,TRBJ2-3,TRBV20-1,CSARDRAGLGTDTQYF,TGCAGTGCTAGAGATCGAGCGGGCTTAGGCACAGATACGCAGTATTTT
-,many,TRBJ1-2,TRBV6-5,CASSDSGGRNGYTF,TGTGCCAGCAGTGATAGTGGGGGGCGGAATGGCTACACCTTC
-,few,TRBJ2-1,TRBV12-5,CASGEGHEQFF,TGTGCTAGTGGAGAGGGGCATGAGCAGTTCTTC
-,-,TRBJ2-7,TRBV29-1,CSVDPGHVGGEQYF,TGCAGCGTTGACCCGGGACACGTTGGGGGCGAGCAGTACTTC
-,few,TRBJ2-1,TRBV28,CASSPPLIHEQFF,TGTGCCAGCTCCCCGCCTCTCATCCATGAGCAGTTCTTC
-,-,TRBJ2-5,TRBV14,CASSQETAGTKETQYF,TGTGCCAGCAGCCAAGAAACAGCGGGCACTAAAGAGACCCAGTACTTC
TRBD2,-,TRBJ2-3,TRBV15,CATSRGSGSVTDMQYF,TGTGCCACCAGCAGAGGTAGCGGGAGTGTTACAGATATGCAGTATTTT
-,few,TRBJ2-1,TRBV28,CASRRQTVNYNEQFF,TGTGCCAGCAGAAGACAGACAGTGAACTACAATGAGCAGTTCTTC
-,-,TRBJ1-4,TRBV4-1,CASTFRLDGRKGEKLFF,TGCGCCAGCACTTTTAGACTGGACGGCCGTAAAGGTGAAAAACTGTTTTTT
-,-,TRBJ2-4,TRBV12-3/TRBV12-4,CASSYLGTGKNIQYF,TGTGCCAGCAGCTACCTTGGGACTGGCAAAAACATTCAGTACTTC
-,-,TRBJ2-5,TRBV18,CAGSPTGRLETQYF,TGTGCCGGCTCACCAACGGGGAGATTAGAGACCCAGTACTTC
TRBD2,-,TRBJ2-1,TRBV20-1,CSARGTSGSHEQFF,TGCAGTGCTAGAGGGACTAGCGGGAGCCATGAGCAGTTCTTC
-,-,TRBJ2-5,TRBV12-3/TRBV12-4,CASNVAAVQETQYF,TGTGCCAGCAATGTAGCGGCCGTTCAAGAGACCCAGTACTTC
-,-,TRBJ2-6,TRBV20-1,CSARDIRRSSGANVLTF,TGCAGTGCTAGAGATATACGACGCAGCTCTGGGGCCAACGTCCTGACTTTC
TRBD1,-,TRBJ2-1,TRBV6-5,CASSPPGQGTYEQFF,TGTGCCAGCAGTCCCCCCGGACAGGGTACCTACGAGCAGTTCTTC
-,-,TRBJ2-5,TRBV7-2,CASSSQGGGPETQYF,TGTGCCAGCAGCTCCCAGGGAGGGGGCCCCGAGACCCAGTACTTC
-,-,TRBJ1-3,TRBV18,CASSLTSDIFSSGNTIYF,TGTGCCAGCTCACTAACTTCGGACATATTTTCCTCTGGAAACACCATATATTTT
-,few,TRBJ2-7,TRBV30,CAWGDGGSYEQYF,TGTGCCTGGGGGGACGGAGGCTCCTACGAGCAGTACTTC
-,few,TRBJ2-3,TRBV27,CASSLSVSSTDTRYF,TGTGCCAGCAGTTTATCGGTGTCCAGCACAGATACGCGGTATTTT
TRBD1,few,TRBJ1-1,TRBV29-1,CSVTGDLYTEAFF,TGCAGCGTGACAGGGGATCTTTACACTGAAGCTTTCTTT
TRBD1,few,TRBJ2-1,TRBV29-1,CSEYRGQGDEQFF,TGCAGCGAGTACAGGGGTCAAGGCGATGAGCAGTTCTTC